A single sample is the source of the 3 T cell receptor beta chains below, sequenced in a study of blood T cell repertoires in COVID-19. Clones were sequenced by immunoSEQ multiplex PCR, and TCRdb holds only the in-frame ones, with some missing. This sample has about 320,000 clones, with around 88% found just once. Sequenced: peripheral blood. The receptors shown here come from a woman in her 30s with COVID-19, enrolled during active disease.

This chain uses TRBV6-2 or TRBV6-3 with TRBJ2-6; D remains ambiguous. CDR1 is MNHEY and CDR2 is SVGEGT in the germline V gene. Trimming pared 4 bases from V and 0 bases from J, leaving 4 bases between. The CDR3 covers 14 residues. The CDR3 DNA follows: TGTGCCAGCAGTTGGAGCTCTGGGGCCAACGTCCTGACTTTC. Protein: CASSWSSGANVLTF.

The chain couples TRBV19 to TRBJ1-1, with D perhaps TRBD1 (6 bases). There are 16 residues in the CDR3. Trimming took 5 bases from V and 3 from J, leaving 19 bases between them. The germline gives CDR1 LNHDA, CDR2 SQIVND (reference sequence). The DNA for the CDR3 is TGTGCCAGTAGTGCGAGCTGGACAGCACAGTACACTGAAGCTTTCTTT. This translates into CASSASWTAQYTEAFF.

The chain couples TRBV5-1 to TRBJ1-1; unclear D gene. The germline gives CDR1 SGHRS, CDR2 YFSETQ. V dropped 6 bases and J dropped 4 bases, with 13 bases sitting between them. The CDR3 is 13 amino acids. CDR3 coding DNA: TGCGCCAGCACCCTGGCGGGGAGCACTGAAGCTTTCTTT. Translation gives CASTLAGSTEAFF.